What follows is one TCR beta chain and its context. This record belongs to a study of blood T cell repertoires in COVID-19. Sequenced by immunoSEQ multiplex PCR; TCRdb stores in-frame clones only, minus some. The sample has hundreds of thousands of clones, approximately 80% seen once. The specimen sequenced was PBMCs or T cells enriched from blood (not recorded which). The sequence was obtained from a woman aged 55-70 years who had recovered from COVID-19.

CDR3 DNA sequence: TGTGCCAGCAGCTTAGACGCAGGGGCCCCTTACGAGCAGTACTTC. It translates to CASSLDAGAPYEQYF. This chain links TRBV7-7 with TRBJ2-7; D is possibly TRBD1 (6 bases). V shed 1 base and J shed 4 bases, with 14 bases lying between them. Germline CDR1 is SSHAT and CDR2 is FNYEAQ (reference sequence). The CDR3 contains 15 residues.